This T cell receptor beta chain emerged from a study of blood T cell repertoires in COVID-19. The protocol was immunoSEQ multiplex PCR, while the TCRdb copy is restricted to in-frame clones and leaves out a portion. Of about 78,000 clones listed, roughly 73% were seen once; the top ten hold more than 9%. V was pared by 4 bases and J by 4 bases, with 3 bases of the junction left unmatched. The germline V gene has CDR1 SGHNT and CDR2 YYREEE (reference sequence). There are 14 residues in the CDR3. This chain links TRBV5-4 with TRBJ2-2, with 8 bases fitting TRBD2. The source of this sequence is a human donor in a cohort sampled during active COVID-19. Sequenced input: peripheral blood. DNA of the CDR3: TGTGCCAGCAGCGGCGGGGGGATCACCGGGGAGCTGTTTTTT. Its translation: CASSGGGITGELFF.